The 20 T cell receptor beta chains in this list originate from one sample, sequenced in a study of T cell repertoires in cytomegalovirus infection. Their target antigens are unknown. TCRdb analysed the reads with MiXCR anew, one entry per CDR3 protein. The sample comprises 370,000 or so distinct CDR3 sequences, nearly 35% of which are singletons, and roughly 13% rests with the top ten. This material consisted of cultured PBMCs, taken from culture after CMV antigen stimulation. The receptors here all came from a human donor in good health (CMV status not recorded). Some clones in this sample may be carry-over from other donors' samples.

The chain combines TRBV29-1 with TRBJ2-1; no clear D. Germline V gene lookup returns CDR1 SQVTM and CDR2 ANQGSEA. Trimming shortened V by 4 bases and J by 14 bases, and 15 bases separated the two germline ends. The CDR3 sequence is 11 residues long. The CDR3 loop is CSVVVTGLKFF. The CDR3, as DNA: TGCAGCGTTGTTGTAACGGGCTTAAAGTTCTTC.

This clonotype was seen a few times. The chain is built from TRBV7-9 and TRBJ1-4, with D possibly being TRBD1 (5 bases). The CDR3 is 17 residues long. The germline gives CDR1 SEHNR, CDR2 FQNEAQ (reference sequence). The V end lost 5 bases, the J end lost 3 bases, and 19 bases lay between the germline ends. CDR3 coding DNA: TGTGCCAGCAGCGCGGAAAGGGGATGGGGGGCTAATGAAAAACTGTTTTTT. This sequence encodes CASSAERGWGANEKLFF.

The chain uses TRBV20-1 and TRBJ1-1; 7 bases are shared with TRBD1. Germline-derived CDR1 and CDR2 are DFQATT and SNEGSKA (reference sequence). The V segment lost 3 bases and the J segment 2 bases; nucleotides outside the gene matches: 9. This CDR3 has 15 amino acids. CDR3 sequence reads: CSASLPGQLNTEAFF. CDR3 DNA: TGCAGTGCTAGTCTCCCGGGACAGCTAAACACTGAAGCTTTCTTT.

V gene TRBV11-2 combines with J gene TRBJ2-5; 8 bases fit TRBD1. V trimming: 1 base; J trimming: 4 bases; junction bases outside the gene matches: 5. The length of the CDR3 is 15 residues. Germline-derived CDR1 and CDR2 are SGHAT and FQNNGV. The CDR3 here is CASSLAGGTGETQYF. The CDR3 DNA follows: TGTGCCAGCAGCTTAGCCGGCGGGACAGGAGAGACCCAGTACTTC.

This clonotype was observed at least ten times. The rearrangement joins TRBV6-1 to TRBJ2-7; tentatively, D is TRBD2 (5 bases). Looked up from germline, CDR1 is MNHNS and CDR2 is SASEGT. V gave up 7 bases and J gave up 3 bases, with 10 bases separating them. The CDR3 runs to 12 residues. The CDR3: CASNTGLYEQYF. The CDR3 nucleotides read TGTGCCAGCAACACTGGACTCTACGAGCAGTACTTC.

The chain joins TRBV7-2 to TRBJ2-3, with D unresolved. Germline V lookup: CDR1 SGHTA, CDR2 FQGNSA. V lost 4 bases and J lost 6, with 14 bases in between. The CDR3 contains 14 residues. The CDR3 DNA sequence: TGTGCCAGCAGCTACGAATTAAAAGTGGATACGCAGTATTTT. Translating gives CASSYELKVDTQYF.

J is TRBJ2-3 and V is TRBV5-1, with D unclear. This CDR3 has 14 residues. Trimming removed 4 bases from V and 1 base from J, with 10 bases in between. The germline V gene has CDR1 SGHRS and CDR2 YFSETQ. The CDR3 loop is CASSPDPGTDTQYF. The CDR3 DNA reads TGCGCCAGCAGCCCGGACCCGGGCACAGATACGCAGTATTTT.

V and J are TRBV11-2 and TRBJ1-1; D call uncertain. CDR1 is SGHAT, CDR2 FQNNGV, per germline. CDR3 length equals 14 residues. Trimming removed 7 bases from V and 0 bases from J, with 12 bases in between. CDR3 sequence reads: CASTQSIMNTEAFF. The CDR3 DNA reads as TGTGCCAGCACGCAATCCATCATGAACACTGAAGCTTTCTTT.

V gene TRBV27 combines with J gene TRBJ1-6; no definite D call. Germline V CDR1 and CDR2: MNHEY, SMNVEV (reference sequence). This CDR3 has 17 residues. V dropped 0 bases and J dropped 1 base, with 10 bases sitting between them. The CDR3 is CASSLSLLNSYNSPLHF. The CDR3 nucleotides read TGTGCCAGCAGTTTATCCCTACTCAATTCCTATAATTCACCCCTCCACTTT.

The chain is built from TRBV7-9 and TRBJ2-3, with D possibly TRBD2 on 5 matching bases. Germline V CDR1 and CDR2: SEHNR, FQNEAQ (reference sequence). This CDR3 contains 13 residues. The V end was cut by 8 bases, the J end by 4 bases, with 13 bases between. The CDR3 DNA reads TGTGCCAGCGATACGGAGGCCCCAGATACGCAGTATTTT. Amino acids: CASDTEAPDTQYF. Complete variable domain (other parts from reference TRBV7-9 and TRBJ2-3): DTGVSQNPRHKITKRGQNVTFRCDPISEHNRLYWYRQTLGQGPEFLTYFQNEAQLEKSRLLSDRFSAERPKGSFSTLEIQRTEQGDSAMYLCASDTEAPDTQYFGPGTRLTVL.

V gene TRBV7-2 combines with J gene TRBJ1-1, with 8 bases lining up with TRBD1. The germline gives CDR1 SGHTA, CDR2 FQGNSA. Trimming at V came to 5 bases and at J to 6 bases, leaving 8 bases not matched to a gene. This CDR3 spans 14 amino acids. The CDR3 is CASSPRRGRPEAFF. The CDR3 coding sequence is TGTGCCAGCAGCCCACGCAGGGGGCGACCTGAAGCTTTCTTT.

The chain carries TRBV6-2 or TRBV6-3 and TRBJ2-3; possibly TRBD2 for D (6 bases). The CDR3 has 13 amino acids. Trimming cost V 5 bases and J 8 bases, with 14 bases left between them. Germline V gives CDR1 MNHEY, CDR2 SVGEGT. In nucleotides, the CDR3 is TGTGCCAGCAGTCCATTTTCGACTAGTACGCAGTATTTT. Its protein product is CASSPFSTSTQYF.

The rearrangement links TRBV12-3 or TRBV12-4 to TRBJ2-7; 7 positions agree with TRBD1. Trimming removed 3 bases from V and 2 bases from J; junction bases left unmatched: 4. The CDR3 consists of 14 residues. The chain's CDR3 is CASSFYRGTYEQYF. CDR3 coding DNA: TGTGCCAGCAGTTTCTACAGGGGAACCTACGAGCAGTACTTC.

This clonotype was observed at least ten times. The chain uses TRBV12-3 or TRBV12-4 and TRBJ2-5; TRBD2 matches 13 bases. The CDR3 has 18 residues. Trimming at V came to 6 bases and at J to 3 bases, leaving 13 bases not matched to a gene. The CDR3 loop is CASRTTSGRGLGEETQYF. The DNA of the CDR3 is TGTGCCAGCAGGACCACTAGCGGGAGGGGCTTGGGAGAAGAGACCCAGTACTTC.

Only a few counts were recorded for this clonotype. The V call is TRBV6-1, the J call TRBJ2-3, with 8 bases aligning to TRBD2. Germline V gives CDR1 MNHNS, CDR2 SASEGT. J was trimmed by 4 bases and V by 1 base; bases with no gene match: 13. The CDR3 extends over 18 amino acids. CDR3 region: CASSEESAVAGPSDTQYF. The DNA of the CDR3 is TGTGCCAGCAGTGAAGAAAGTGCGGTAGCGGGACCATCAGATACGCAGTATTTT.

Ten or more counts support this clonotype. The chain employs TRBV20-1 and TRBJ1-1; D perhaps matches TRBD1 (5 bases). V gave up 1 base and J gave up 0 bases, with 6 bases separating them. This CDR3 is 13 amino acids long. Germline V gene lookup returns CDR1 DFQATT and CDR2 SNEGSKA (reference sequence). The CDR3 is CSARVTVNTEAFF. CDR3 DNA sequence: TGCAGTGCTAGAGTGACAGTGAACACTGAAGCTTTCTTT.

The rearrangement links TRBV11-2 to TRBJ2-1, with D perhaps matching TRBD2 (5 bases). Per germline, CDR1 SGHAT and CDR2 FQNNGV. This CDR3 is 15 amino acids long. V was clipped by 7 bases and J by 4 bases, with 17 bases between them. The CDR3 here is CASTPGSRYYNEQFF. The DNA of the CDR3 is TGTGCCAGCACCCCGGGAAGCAGATATTACAATGAGCAGTTCTTC.

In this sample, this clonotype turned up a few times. The CDR3 nucleotides are TGTGCCAGCAGCCGTCAAGGGGGGACGGAGAACTATGGCTACACCTTC. Protein: CASSRQGGTENYGYTF. This chain connects TRBV7-2 to TRBJ1-2, with D possibly being TRBD1 (6 bases). Trimming shortened V by 5 bases and J by 2 bases, and 18 bases separated the two germline ends. This CDR3 spans 16 amino acids. Germline V lookup: CDR1 SGHTA, CDR2 FQGNSA. The full variable domain, with the rest looked up from reference TRBV7-2 and TRBJ1-2, is GAGVSQSPSNKVTEKGKDVELRCDPISGHTALYWYRQSLGQGLEFLIYFQGNSAPDKSGLPSDRFSAERTGGSVSTLTIQRTQQEDSAVYLCASSRQGGTENYGYTFGSGTRLTVV.

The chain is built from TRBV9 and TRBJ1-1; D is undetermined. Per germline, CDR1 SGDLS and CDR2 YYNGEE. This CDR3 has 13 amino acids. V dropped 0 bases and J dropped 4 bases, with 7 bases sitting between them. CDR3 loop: CASSVGDTTEAFF. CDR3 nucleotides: TGTGCCAGCAGCGTAGGTGACACCACTGAAGCTTTCTTT. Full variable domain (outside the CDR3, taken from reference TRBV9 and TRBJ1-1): DSGVTQTPKHLITATGQRVTLRCSPRSGDLSVYWYQQSLDQGLQFLIQYYNGEERAKGNILERFSAQQFPDLHSELNLSSLELGDSALYFCASSVGDTTEAFFGQGTRLTVV.

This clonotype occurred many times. Here the CDR3 DNA reads TGTGCCAGCAGCTTAGGGGAGGGGTCGGAGGGGACGGCGAACACTGAAGCTTTCTTT. It yields the protein CASSLGEGSEGTANTEAFF. The J gene is TRBJ1-1, the V gene TRBV7-2, with D tentatively TRBD1 (5 bases). This CDR3 comprises 19 residues. The germline V and J ends were trimmed by 1 base and 1 base, with 22 bases remaining between them. Germline-derived CDR1 and CDR2 are SGHTA and FQGNSA.